This T cell receptor (beta chain) was identified during a study of blood T cell repertoires in COVID-19. Measured with immunoSEQ multiplex PCR; TCRdb has only the in-frame clones, and not every one. This sample has hundreds of thousands of clones, with 80% to 90% found just once. The germline CDR1 and CDR2 sequences are SGHKS and YYEKEE (reference sequence). The CDR3 contains 15 residues. Losses at the gene ends were 0 bases for V and 3 bases for J; bases not matched to a gene: 5. This chain connects TRBV5-5 to TRBJ1-2; 7 bases align to TRBD1. This TCR came from a woman between 50 and 59 years old who had recovered from COVID-19. Sequencing was performed on peripheral blood. DNA of the CDR3: TGTGCCAGCAGCTTGGCCGGGGACAGCTACTATGGCTACACCTTC. Translation: CASSLAGDSYYGYTF.